Below, one TCR beta chain is given with its context. There are 17 residues in the CDR3. Germline CDR1 SGHNT, CDR2 YYREEE (reference sequence). Losses at the gene ends were 7 bases for V and 6 bases for J; bases not matched to a gene: 13. The data originate from a study of blood T cell repertoires in COVID-19. Study at large: Acute-phase and convalescent COVID-19 samples originated in the United States, Italy and Spain. PBMCs, B-cell-depleted T cells, or T cells provided the cDNA or gDNA that made up the material.

In the source study's methods: Quantification of nucleated cells was approximated via reference gene primer amplification. The table came from immunoSEQ multiplex PCR; TCRdb's copy has only in-frame clones and leaves some out. That table gives V, J and clone size, and the DNA gave D and trimming. The sample carries some 59,000 clones, nearly 90% recorded once. Sequencing input: peripheral blood. The receptor comes from a man aged 60-69 years with acute or convalescent COVID-19. V and J are TRBV5-4 and TRBJ2-2, with 12 bases lining up with TRBD1. CDR3 coding DNA: TGTGCCAGCGCTCCCCCGACGGGACAGGGGGCGTCCGGGGAGCTGTTTTTT. This sequence encodes CASAPPTGQGASGELFF.